Below, one T cell receptor (beta chain) is given with its context. V shed 0 bases, J shed 10 bases, and the junction held 10 bases outside the gene matches. This CDR3 region has 17 residues. In germline, CDR1 is SGHTA, CDR2 FQGNSA. The sample is drawn from a study of T cell changes during pregnancy in multiple sclerosis. Sequenced by immunoSEQ multiplex PCR; TCRdb stores in-frame clones only, minus some. This sample has 74,000 or so clones; around nine tenths occur once, and the top ten carry about 0.22%. The sequence came from a female donor with multiple sclerosis, enrolled in a pregnancy study. The sequencing here drew on CD4+ T cells from peripheral blood mononuclear cells, taken before pregnancy. The rearrangement joins TRBV7-2 to TRBJ2-1; 12 positions agree with TRBD2. CDR3 sequence reads: CASSLALWLAGGPEQFF. CDR3 nucleotides: TGTGCCAGCAGCTTAGCGCTTTGGCTAGCGGGAGGGCCGGAGCAGTTCTTC.